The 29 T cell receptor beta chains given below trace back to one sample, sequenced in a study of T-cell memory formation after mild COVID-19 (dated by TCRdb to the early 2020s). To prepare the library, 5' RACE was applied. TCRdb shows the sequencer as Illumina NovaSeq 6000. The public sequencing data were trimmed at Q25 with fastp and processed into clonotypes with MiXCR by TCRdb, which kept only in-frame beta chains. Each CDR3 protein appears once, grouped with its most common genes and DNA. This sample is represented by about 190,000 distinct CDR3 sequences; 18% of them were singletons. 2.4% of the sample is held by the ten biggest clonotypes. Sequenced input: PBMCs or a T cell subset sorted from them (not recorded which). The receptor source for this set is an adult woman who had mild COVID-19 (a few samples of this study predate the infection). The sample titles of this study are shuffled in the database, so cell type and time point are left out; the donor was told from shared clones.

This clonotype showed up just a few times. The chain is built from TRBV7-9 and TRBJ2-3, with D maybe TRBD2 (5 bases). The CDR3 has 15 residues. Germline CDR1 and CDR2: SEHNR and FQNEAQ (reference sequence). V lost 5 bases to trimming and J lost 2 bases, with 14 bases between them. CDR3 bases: TGTGCCAGCAGCCCCAGGACTGTATCCACAGATACGCAGTATTTT. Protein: CASSPRTVSTDTQYF.

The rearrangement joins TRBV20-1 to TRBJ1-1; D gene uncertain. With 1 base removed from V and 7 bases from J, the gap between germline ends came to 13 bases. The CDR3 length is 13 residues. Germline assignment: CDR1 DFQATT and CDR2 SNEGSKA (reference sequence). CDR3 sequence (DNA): TGCAGTGCTAGAGTACACCGGATGCTTGAAGCTTTCTTT. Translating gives CSARVHRMLEAFF.

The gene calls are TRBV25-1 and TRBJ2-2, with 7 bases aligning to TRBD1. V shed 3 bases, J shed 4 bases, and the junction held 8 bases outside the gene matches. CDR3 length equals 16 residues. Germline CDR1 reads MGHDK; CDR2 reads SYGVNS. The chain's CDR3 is CASSEVRDSSTGELFF. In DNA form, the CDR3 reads TGTGCCAGCAGTGAGGTTCGGGACAGTTCCACCGGGGAGCTGTTTTTT. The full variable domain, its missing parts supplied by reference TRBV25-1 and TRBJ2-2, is EADIYQTPRYLVIGTGKKITLECSQTMGHDKMYWYQQDPGMELHLIHYSYGVNSTEKGDLSSESTVSRIRTEHFPLTLESARPSHTSQYLCASSEVRDSSTGELFFGEGSRLTVL.

CDR3 nucleotide sequence: TGTGCCAGCAGCCATCTCAGAGGGGAGATTTCACCCCTCCACTTT. Translated, it gives CASSHLRGEISPLHF. V usage is TRBV3-1 and J usage is TRBJ1-6; perhaps TRBD1 as D (5 bases). Trimming took 3 bases from V and 9 from J, leaving 15 bases between them. Germline CDR1 is LGHDT and CDR2 is YNNKEL (reference sequence). This CDR3 contains 15 residues. The whole variable domain, remainder taken from reference TRBV3-1 and TRBJ1-6, is DTAVSQTPKYLVTQMGNDKSIKCEQNLGHDTMYWYKQDSKKFLKIMFSYNNKELIINETVPNRFSPKSPDKAHLNLHINSLELGDSAVYFCASSHLRGEISPLHFGNGTRLTVT.

The CDR3 DNA reads as TGCGCCAGCAGCCAAGTAAGAGGGTTGCGCAATCAGCCCCAGCATTTT. Its translation is CASSQVRGLRNQPQHF. The chain links TRBV4-1 to TRBJ1-5; D is undetermined. Germline assignment: CDR1 MGHRA and CDR2 YSYEKL. The length of the CDR3 is 16 residues. Deletions cut 1 base from V and 2 bases from J, with 12 bases between.

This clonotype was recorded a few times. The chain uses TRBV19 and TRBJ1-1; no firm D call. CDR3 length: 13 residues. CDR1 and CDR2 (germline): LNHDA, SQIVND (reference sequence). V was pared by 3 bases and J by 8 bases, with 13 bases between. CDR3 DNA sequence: TGTGCCAGTAGTATCAGGCAGGAAAGGGAAGCTTTCTTT. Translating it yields CASSIRQEREAFF.

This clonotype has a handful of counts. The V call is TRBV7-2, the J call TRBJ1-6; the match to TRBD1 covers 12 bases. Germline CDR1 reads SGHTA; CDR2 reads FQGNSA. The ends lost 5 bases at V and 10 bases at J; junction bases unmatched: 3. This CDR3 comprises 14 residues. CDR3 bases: TGTGCCAGCAGCAAGGGACAGGGGGCCTCACCCCTCCACTTT. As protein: CASSKGQGASPLHF.

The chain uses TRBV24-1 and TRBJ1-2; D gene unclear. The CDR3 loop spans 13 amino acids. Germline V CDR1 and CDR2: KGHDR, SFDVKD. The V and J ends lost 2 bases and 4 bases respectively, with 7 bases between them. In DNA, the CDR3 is TGTGCCACCAGTGATTCAGGATTCTATGGCTACACCTTC. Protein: CATSDSGFYGYTF.

In nucleotides, the CDR3 is TGTGCCAGCAGTCCAGAACCCCCGGGACTAGGGCTTCGAGATACGCAGTATTTT. Amino acid sequence: CASSPEPPGLGLRDTQYF. The V and J genes are TRBV12-3 or TRBV12-4 and TRBJ2-3, with TRBD2 matching 8 bases. The CDR3 is 18 residues long. Trimming cost V 5 bases and J 5 bases; bases outside gene matches: 18.

CDR3 sequence reads: CSAHGDRRSYEQYF. CDR3 sequence (DNA): TGCAGTGCTCATGGTGACAGGCGCTCCTACGAGCAGTACTTC. This chain joins TRBV20-1 and TRBJ2-7, with D possibly matching TRBD1 (6 bases). This CDR3 comprises 14 residues. Germline values: CDR1 DFQATT, CDR2 SNEGSKA (reference sequence). Trimming pared 5 bases from V and 0 bases from J, leaving 14 bases between.

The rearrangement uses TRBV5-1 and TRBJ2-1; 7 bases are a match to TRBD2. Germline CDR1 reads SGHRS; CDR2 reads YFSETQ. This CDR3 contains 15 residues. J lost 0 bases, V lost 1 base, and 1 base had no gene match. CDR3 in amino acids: CASSLWGGSYNEQFF. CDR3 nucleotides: TGCGCCAGCAGCTTGTGGGGGGGCTCCTACAATGAGCAGTTCTTC.

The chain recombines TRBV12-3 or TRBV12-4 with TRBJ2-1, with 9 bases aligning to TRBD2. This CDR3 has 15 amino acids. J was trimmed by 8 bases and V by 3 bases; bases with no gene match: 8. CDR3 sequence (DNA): TGTGCCAGCAGTTTGCGGGAGGGCCCTAGTCATGAGCAGTTCTTC. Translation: CASSLREGPSHEQFF.

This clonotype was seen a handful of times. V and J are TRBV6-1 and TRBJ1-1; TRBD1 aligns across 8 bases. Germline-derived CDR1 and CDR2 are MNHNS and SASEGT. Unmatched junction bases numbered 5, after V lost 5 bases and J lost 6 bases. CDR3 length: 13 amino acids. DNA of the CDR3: TGTGCCAGCAGTACCTACAGGGGGTCTGAAGCTTTCTTT. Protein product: CASSTYRGSEAFF.

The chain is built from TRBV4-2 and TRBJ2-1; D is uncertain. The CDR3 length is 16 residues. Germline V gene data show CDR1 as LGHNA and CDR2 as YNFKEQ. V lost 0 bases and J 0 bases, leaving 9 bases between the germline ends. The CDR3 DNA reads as TGTGCCAGCAGCCAAGACAAGGGTAGCTCCTACAATGAGCAGTTCTTC. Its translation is CASSQDKGSSYNEQFF.

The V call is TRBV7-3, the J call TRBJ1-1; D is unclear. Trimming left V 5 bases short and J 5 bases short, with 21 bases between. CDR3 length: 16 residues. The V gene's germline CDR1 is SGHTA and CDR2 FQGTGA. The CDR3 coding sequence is TGTGCCAGCAGCCCCGCCCGGGTGAAAAGTAGGACTGAAGCTTTCTTT. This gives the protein CASSPARVKSRTEAFF.

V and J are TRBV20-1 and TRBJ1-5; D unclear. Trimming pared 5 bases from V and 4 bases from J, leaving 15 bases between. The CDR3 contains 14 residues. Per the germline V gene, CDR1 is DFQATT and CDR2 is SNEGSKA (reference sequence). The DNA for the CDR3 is TGCAGTGCTGATGAGAGTGGACGGAATCAGCCCCAGCATTTT. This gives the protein CSADESGRNQPQHF.

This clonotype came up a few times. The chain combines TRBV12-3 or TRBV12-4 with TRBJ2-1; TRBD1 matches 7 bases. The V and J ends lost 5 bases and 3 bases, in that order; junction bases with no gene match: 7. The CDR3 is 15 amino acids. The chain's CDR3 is CASSQQGQSYNEQFF. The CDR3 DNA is TGTGCCAGCAGTCAACAGGGGCAGAGCTACAATGAGCAGTTCTTC.

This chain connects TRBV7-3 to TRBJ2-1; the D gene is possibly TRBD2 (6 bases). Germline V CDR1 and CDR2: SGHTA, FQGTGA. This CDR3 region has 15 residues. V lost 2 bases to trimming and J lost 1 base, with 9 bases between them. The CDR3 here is CASSLYAGSYNEQFF. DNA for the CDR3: TGTGCCAGCAGCTTATACGCGGGGTCCTACAATGAGCAGTTCTTC.

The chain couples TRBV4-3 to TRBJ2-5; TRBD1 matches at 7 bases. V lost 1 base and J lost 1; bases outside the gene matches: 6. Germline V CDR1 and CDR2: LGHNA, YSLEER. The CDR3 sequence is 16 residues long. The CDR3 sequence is CASSQGAGTVQETQYF. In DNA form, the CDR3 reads TGCGCCAGCAGCCAAGGCGCCGGGACAGTCCAAGAGACCCAGTACTTC.

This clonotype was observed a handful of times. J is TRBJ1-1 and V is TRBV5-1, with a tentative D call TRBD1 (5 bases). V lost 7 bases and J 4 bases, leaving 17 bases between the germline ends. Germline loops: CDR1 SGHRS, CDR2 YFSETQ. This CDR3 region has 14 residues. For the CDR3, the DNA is TGCGCCAGCTCGGAGTGGGGGGGGACCACTGAAGCTTTCTTT. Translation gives CASSEWGGTTEAFF.

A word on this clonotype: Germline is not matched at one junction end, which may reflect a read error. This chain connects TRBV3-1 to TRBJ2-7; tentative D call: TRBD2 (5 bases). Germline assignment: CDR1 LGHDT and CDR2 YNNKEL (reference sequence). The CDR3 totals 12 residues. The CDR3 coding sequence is TGTGCCACCAGCCAACCTCGGGAAGGTGTGAACTTC. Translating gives CATSQPREGVNF.

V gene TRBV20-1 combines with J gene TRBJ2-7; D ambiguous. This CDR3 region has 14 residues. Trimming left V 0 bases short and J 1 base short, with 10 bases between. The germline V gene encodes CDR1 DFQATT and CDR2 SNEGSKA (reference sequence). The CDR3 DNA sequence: TGCAGTGCTAGAGATTGGCAGGCATCCTACGAGCAGTACTTC. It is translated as CSARDWQASYEQYF.

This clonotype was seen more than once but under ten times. In nucleotides, the CDR3 is TGCAGCGTTGTTACGCAGGGGAAGGTCCAAGAGACCCAGTACTTC. This encodes CSVVTQGKVQETQYF. V usage is TRBV29-1 and J usage is TRBJ2-5; D perhaps matches TRBD1 (6 bases). This CDR3 comprises 15 residues. CDR1 SQVTM and CDR2 ANQGSEA come from the germline V gene. V was shortened by 4 bases and J by 1 base, with 16 bases between the two germline ends.

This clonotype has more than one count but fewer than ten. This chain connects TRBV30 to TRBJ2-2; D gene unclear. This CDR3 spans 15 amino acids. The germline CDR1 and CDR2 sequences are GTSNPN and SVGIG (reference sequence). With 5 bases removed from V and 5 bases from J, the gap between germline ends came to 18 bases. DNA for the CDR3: TGTGCCTGGTCCCTGAAAACGTGGCCGACCGGGGAGCTGTTTTTT. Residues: CAWSLKTWPTGELFF.

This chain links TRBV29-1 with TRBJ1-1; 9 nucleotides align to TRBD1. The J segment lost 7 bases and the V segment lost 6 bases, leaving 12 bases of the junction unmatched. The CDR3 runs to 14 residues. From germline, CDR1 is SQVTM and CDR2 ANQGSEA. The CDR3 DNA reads TGCAGCGTGGGCGTAATCCGGGACAGGGTTGAAGCTTTCTTT. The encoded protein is CSVGVIRDRVEAFF.

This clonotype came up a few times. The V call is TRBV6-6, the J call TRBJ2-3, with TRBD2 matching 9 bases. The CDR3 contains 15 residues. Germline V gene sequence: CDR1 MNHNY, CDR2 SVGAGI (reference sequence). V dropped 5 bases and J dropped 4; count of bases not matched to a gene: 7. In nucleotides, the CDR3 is TGTGCCAGCAGTCTTAGCGGGAGTGTCGCAGATACGCAGTATTTT. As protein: CASSLSGSVADTQYF.

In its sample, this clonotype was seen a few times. CDR3 sequence (DNA): TGTGCCAGCAGTTTCCCCCGGAAAGCAGATACGCAGTATTTT. It is translated as CASSFPRKADTQYF. The V gene is TRBV6-2 or TRBV6-3, the J gene TRBJ2-3; no clear D gene. Germline lookup yields CDR1 MNHEY and CDR2 SVGEGT. The CDR3 is made up of 14 amino acids. V was cut by 4 bases and J by 4 bases, with 12 bases left in between.

In DNA form, the CDR3 reads TGTGCCAGCAGCCCCTCTGGCGGGAGTAACACCGGGGAGCTGTTTTTT. Protein sequence: CASSPSGGSNTGELFF. J is TRBJ2-2 and V is TRBV7-3, with 7 bases identical to TRBD2. CDR3 size: 16 residues. The J segment lost 2 bases and the V segment lost 5 bases, leaving 8 bases of the junction unmatched. Germline CDR1 SGHTA, CDR2 FQGTGA.

The CDR3 DNA is TGTGCCATCAGCAAGGGAGGACTATCCGGGGAGCTGTTTTTT. It encodes CAISKGGLSGELFF. The chain links TRBV10-3 to TRBJ2-2, with TRBD2 as a possible D gene (6 bases). Trimming stripped 6 bases from V and 6 bases from J, with 14 bases between. Germline loops: CDR1 ENHRY, CDR2 SYGVKD. The CDR3 length is 14 residues.